These 31 T cell receptor beta chains originate from one sample sequenced in a study of T cells expressing NK-cell markers (dated by TCRdb to 2019 to 2021). Preparation of the library involved 5' RACE. Instrument on record: Illumina HiSeq 2000. After reprocessing by TCRdb, each CDR3 protein sequence is one entry, and no DNA is given. This sample's table lists 350,000 to 450,000 distinct CDR3 sequences. The ten largest make up roughly 5.2% of the sample. The material sequenced was blood T cells: a sorted CD56 or NKG2C T cell subset, CD4+ or CD8+ T cells, or bulk PBMC T cells (not recorded which). Receptors were obtained from a man aged 18-70 years in good health.

The chain recombines TRBV6-1 with TRBJ2-7; TCRdb calls TRBD1, which cannot be checked without DNA. This CDR3 comprises 16 residues. Germline-derived CDR1 and CDR2 are MNHNS and SASEGT. CDR3 in amino acids: CASTSAWDGGSYEQYF.

The V call is TRBV7-9, the J call TRBJ1-4. The CDR3 totals 12 residues. The germline CDR1 and CDR2 sequences are SEHNR and FQNEAQ (reference sequence). The CDR3 loop is CASSGSGEKLFF.

The chain couples TRBV2 to TRBJ2-3. CDR1 SNHLY and CDR2 FYNNEI come from the germline V gene. The length of the CDR3 is 14 residues. The CDR3 is CASILHGITDTQYF.

This chain's CDR3 is CSVPAGEGNTIYF. The J gene is TRBJ1-3, the V gene TRBV20-1; TCRdb proposes TRBD1, but this gene call is untestable without DNA. Germline CDR1 is DFQATT and CDR2 is SNEGSKA (reference sequence). This CDR3 is 13 amino acids long.

This sequence joins TRBV29-1 and TRBJ1-1; TCRdb's D call, TRBD1, is unchecked because there is no DNA. The CDR3 is made up of 13 amino acids. In germline, CDR1 is SQVTM, CDR2 ANQGSEA. The CDR3 here is CSVVDGKNTEAFF. Full variable domain (missing parts from reference TRBV29-1 and TRBJ1-1): SAVISQKPSRDICQRGTSLTIQCQVDSQVTMMFWYRQQPGQSLTLIATANQGSEATYESGFVIDKFPISRPNLTFSTLTVSNMSPEDSSIYLCSVVDGKNTEAFFGQGTRLTVV.

This chain uses TRBV6-2 or TRBV6-3 with TRBJ1-2. The CDR3 runs to 12 residues. Germline CDR1 is MNHEY and CDR2 is SVGEGT. This CDR3 reads CASSRLEYGYTF.

V and J are TRBV5-6 and TRBJ1-2. Germline V gene lookup returns CDR1 SGHDT and CDR2 YYEEEE. The CDR3 covers 15 residues. CDR3: CASSPRWAGNYGYTF.

The V call is TRBV6-1, the J call TRBJ2-4; checking the TCRdb D call of TRBD1 is not possible without DNA. In germline, CDR1 is MNHNS, CDR2 SASEGT. This CDR3 contains 13 residues. This CDR3 is CASNRGEGAIQYF.

This chain uses TRBV2 with TRBJ1-1; checking the TCRdb D call of TRBD1 is not possible without DNA. The CDR3 length is 12 residues. Per the germline V gene, CDR1 is SNHLY and CDR2 is FYNNEI. This chain's CDR3 is CASNRGNTEAFF. The whole variable domain, remainder taken from reference TRBV2 and TRBJ1-1, is EPEVTQTPSHQVTQMGQEVILRCVPISNHLYFYWYRQILGQKVEFLVSFYNNEISEKSEIFDDQFSVERPDGSNFTLKIRSTKLEDSAMYFCASNRGNTEAFFGQGTRLTVV.

J is TRBJ2-1 and V is TRBV18; there is no DNA to check the TCRdb D call of TRBD2. The CDR3 runs 17 residues. The germline CDR1 and CDR2 sequences are KGHSH and LQKENI. This chain's CDR3 is CASSPRFIRGGSNEQFF.

The CDR3 sequence: CASSLIPNILNEKLFF. This sequence joins TRBV4-1 and TRBJ1-4. CDR3 length: 16 amino acids. Germline V gene lookup returns CDR1 MGHRA and CDR2 YSYEKL.

V and J are TRBV27 and TRBJ2-1; TCRdb lists TRBD1, though no DNA is available to test this call. The CDR3 is 13 residues long. CDR1 and CDR2 (germline): MNHEY, SMNVEV (reference sequence). The CDR3 here is CASSSTAYNEQFF.

This chain joins TRBV7-2 and TRBJ2-2. This CDR3 region has 13 residues. CDR1 and CDR2 from the germline V gene are SGHTA and FQGNSA. The CDR3: CASSLEVGGELFF.

The gene calls are TRBV15 and TRBJ1-1. The CDR3 length is 16 residues. The germline V gene encodes CDR1 LNHNV and CDR2 YYDKDF (reference sequence). CDR3 region: CATSRDSFRMNTEAFF.

The gene calls are TRBV11-2 and TRBJ2-3; without DNA, the TCRdb call of TRBD2 cannot be checked. CDR3 length: 18 amino acids. Germline V gene lookup returns CDR1 SGHAT and CDR2 FQNNGV. The CDR3 sequence is CASSSGLAGAPFIDTQYF.

V usage is TRBV5-1 and J usage is TRBJ2-7. The germline V gene has CDR1 SGHRS and CDR2 YFSETQ. This CDR3 has 14 residues. This CDR3 reads CASSLFYSSYEQYF.

This chain uses TRBV6-1 with TRBJ2-5. Germline V lookup: CDR1 MNHNS, CDR2 SASEGT. The CDR3 covers 14 residues. The CDR3 region is CASSDRSRVETQYF.

The chain uses TRBV9 and TRBJ1-4; lacking DNA, the TRBD1 call made by TCRdb goes unchecked. This CDR3 has 13 amino acids. In germline, CDR1 is SGDLS, CDR2 YYNGEE. The CDR3 is CASSAHPTGKLFF.

V is TRBV2 and J is TRBJ1-5; the TCRdb D gene call, TRBD1, has no DNA to confirm it. Germline loops: CDR1 SNHLY, CDR2 FYNNEI. The CDR3 contains 15 residues. The CDR3 loop reads CASRGRRAADQPQHF.

This chain uses TRBV5-1 with TRBJ1-2. Germline CDR1 reads SGHRS; CDR2 reads YFSETQ. The CDR3 spans 15 residues. This chain's CDR3 is CASSFSQGGGYGYTF.

The chain has TRBV6-1 and TRBJ2-4; the D call of TRBD1 rests on TCRdb alone, since no DNA is present to check it. This CDR3 is built from 17 residues. Looked up from germline, CDR1 is MNHNS and CDR2 is SASEGT. CDR3: CASSGGQGSWGKNIQYF.

This chain links TRBV20-1 with TRBJ1-5; TCRdb's D call of TRBD1 is untestable without DNA. This CDR3 is built from 14 residues. Per the germline V gene, CDR1 is DFQATT and CDR2 is SNEGSKA (reference sequence). This CDR3 is CSAALRGLGQPQHF.

V gene TRBV18 combines with J gene TRBJ1-4. This CDR3 has 15 amino acids. CDR1 KGHSH and CDR2 LQKENI come from the germline V gene. CDR3 loop: CASSPGSQGHEKLFF.

V and J are TRBV6-2 or TRBV6-3 and TRBJ2-6. The CDR3 is made up of 17 amino acids. The germline V gene has CDR1 MNHEY and CDR2 SVGEGT. The CDR3 spells CASSTTVGRSGANVLTF.

V and J are TRBV28 and TRBJ2-7; with no DNA, the TCRdb D assignment of TRBD1 cannot be verified. The germline CDR1 and CDR2 sequences are MDHEN and SYDVKM. This CDR3 spans 15 amino acids. This CDR3 reads CACRPRDPGPYEQYF. Full variable domain (remainder filled in from reference TRBV28 and TRBJ2-7): DVKVTQSSRYLVKRTGEKVFLECVQDMDHENMFWYRQDPGLGLRLIYFSYDVKMKEKGDIPEGYSVSREKKERFSLILESASTNQTSMYLCACRPRDPGPYEQYFGPGTRLTVT.

This sequence joins TRBV9 and TRBJ2-5; TCRdb names TRBD1, which stays unverified in the absence of DNA. This CDR3 region has 14 residues. Germline CDR1 reads SGDLS; CDR2 reads YYNGEE. The CDR3 loop is CASSVAAQGFFQYF.

V and J are TRBV6-5 and TRBJ1-5; TCRdb indicates TRBD1, and absent DNA this call remains unverified. Germline V lookup: CDR1 MNHEY, CDR2 SVGAGI. The CDR3 is 14 amino acids. This chain's CDR3 is CASSTGGQLPPQHF.

The chain employs TRBV5-4 and TRBJ2-7; the D gene TCRdb calls, TRBD2, cannot be checked with no DNA. CDR1 and CDR2 from the germline V gene are SGHNT and YYREEE (reference sequence). The CDR3 has 16 amino acids. CDR3 amino acids: CASSLAGAGGLYEQYF. The variable domain in full, with the rest retrieved from reference TRBV5-4 and TRBJ2-7, is ETGVTQSPTHLIKTRGQQVTLRCSSQSGHNTVSWYQQALGQGPQFIFQYYREEENGRGNFPPRFSGLQFPNYSSELNVNALELDDSALYLCASSLAGAGGLYEQYFGPGTRLTVT.

The chain carries TRBV2 and TRBJ2-5; checking the TCRdb D call of TRBD2 is not possible without DNA. CDR1 and CDR2 (germline): SNHLY, FYNNEI. The CDR3 extends over 15 amino acids. The CDR3 protein is CASIAGGPIQETQYF.

The chain recombines TRBV6-5 with TRBJ2-2; the TRBD1 assignment by TCRdb is unverifiable without DNA. Germline V gene data show CDR1 as MNHEY and CDR2 as SVGAGI. CDR3 length: 15 amino acids. The CDR3 spells CASSSGHVNTGELFF.

The chain couples TRBV5-1 to TRBJ2-7; TCRdb picks TRBD1, but there is no DNA to check that call. This CDR3 comprises 15 residues. The V gene's germline CDR1 is SGHRS and CDR2 YFSETQ. CDR3 sequence: CASSPGQGTYYEQYF. Variable domain in full (rest from reference TRBV5-1 and TRBJ2-7): KAGVTQTPRYLIKTRGQQVTLSCSPISGHRSVSWYQQTPGQGLQFLFEYFSETQRNKGNFPGRFSGRQFSNSRSEMNVSTLELGDSALYLCASSPGQGTYYEQYFGPGTRLTVT.